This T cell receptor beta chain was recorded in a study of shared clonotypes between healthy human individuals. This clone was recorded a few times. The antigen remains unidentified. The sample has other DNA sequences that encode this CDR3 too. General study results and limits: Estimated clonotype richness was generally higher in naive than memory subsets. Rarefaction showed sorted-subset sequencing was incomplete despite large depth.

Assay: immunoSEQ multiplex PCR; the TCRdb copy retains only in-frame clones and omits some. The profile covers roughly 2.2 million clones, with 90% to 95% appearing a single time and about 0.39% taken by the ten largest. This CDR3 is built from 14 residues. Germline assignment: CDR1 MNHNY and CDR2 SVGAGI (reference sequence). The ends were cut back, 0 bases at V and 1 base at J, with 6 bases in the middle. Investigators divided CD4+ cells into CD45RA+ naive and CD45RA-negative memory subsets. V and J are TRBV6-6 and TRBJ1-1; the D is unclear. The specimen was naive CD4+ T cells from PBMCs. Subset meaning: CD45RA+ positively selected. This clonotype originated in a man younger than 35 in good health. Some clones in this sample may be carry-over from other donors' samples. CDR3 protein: CASSYSGGNTEAFF. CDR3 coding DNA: TGTGCCAGCAGTTACTCGGGTGGGAACACTGAAGCTTTCTTT.